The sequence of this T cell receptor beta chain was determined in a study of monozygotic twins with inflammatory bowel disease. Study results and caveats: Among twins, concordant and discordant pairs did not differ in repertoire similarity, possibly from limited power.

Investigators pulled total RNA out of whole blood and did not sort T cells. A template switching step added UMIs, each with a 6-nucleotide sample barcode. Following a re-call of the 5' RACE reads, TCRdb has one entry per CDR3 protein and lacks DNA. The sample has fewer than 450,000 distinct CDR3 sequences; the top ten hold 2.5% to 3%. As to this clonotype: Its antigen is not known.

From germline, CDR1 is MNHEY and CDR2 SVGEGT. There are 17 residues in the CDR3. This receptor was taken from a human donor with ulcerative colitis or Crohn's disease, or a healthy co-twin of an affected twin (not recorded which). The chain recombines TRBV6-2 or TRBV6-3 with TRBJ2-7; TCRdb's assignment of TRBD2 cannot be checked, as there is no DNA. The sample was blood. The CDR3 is CASSYRFLSGGTYEQYF.